One T cell receptor beta chain is described in this entry. The PCR made use of 60 Vbeta and 13 Jbeta primers. Method: immunoSEQ multiplex PCR; TCRdb's copy keeps in-frame clones and lacks some. This sample has 80,000 to 100,000 clones, with 73% found just once. Donors consisted of healthy bone marrow donors. The entry originates in a study of cytomegalovirus exposure and HLA in healthy donors. Study in general: HLA-typed donors contributed some 77 million unique TCRs, which were held in an early data release. The Caucasian-associated ancestry cluster contained 65% to 85% of the 300 to 450 genotyped donors.

Germline V lookup: CDR1 SGHNT, CDR2 YYREEE (reference sequence). The CDR3 has 13 amino acids. Trimming removed 4 bases at V and 2 bases at J, with 10 bases between. Material for sequencing was PBMCs. This sequence joins TRBV5-4 and TRBJ2-7; perhaps TRBD2 as D (5 bases). The source is a man between 35 and 55 years old in good health and CMV-seronegative. The CDR3 sequence is CASSRAGTYEQYF. CDR3 coding DNA: TGTGCCAGCAGCAGGGCCGGGACCTACGAGCAGTACTTC.